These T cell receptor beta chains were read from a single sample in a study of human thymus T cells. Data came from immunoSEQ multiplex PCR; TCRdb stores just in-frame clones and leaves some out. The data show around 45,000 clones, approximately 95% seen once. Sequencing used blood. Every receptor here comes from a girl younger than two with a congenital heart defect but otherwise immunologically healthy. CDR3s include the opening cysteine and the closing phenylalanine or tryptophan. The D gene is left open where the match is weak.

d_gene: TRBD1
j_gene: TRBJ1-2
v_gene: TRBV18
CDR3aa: CASSRQGRDYGYTF

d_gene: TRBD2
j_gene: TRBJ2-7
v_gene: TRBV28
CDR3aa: CASMRTSGTSYEQYF

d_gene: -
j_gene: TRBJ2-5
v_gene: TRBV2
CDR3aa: CATPGYQETQYF

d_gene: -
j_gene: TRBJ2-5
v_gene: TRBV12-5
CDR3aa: CASGLAYRGTQYF

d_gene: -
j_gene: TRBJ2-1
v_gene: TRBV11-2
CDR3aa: CASSLDRPPNEQFF

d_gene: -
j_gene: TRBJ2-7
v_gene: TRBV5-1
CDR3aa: CASSLQVWDEQYF

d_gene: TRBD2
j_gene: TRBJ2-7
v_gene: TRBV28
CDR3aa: CASSFSGSAEEQYF

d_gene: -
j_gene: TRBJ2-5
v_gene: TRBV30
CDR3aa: CAWGSSETQYF

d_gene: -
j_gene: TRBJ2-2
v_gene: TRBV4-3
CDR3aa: CASSQVIVNTGELFF

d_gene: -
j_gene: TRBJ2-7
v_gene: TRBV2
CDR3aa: CATLTWVPAYEQYF

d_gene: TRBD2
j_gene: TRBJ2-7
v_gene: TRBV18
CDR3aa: CASSPLLAVSGQYF

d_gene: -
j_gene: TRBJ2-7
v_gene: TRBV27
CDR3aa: CASSFQQAISYEQYF

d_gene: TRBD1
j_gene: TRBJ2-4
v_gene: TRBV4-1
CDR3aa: CASRPETGQVEDGAKNIQYF

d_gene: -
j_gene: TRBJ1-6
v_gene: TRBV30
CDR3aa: CAVGPGSYNSPLHF

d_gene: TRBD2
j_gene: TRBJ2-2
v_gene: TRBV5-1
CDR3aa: CASSLTSSGSTGELFF

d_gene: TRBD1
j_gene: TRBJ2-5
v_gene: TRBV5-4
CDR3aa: CASSLESGGHQETQYF

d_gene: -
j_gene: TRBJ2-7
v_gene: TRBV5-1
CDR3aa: CASSGYGTLDEQYF

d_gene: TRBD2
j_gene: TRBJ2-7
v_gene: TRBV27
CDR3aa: CASSLGLAGYEQYF

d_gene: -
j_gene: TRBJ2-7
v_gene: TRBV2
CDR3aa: CASTSAPRARGYF

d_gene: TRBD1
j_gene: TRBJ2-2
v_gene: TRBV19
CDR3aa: CASSRTGGGITGELFF

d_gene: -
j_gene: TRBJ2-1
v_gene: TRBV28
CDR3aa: CASSRLGYSYNEQFF

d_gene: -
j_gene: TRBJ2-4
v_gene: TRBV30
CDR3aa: CAWRAPAKNIQYF

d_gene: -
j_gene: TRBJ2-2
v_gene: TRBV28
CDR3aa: CASSLWGPAGELFF

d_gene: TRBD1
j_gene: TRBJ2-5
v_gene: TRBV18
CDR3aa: CASSPLTGPLETQYF

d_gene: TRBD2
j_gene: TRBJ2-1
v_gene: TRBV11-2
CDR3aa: CASKTSGSVGRNEQFF

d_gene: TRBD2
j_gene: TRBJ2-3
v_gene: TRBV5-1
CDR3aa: CASSDRLRVGLAGVDTQYF

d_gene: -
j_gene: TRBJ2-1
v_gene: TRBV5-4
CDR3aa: CASSTKTGFPSYNEQFF

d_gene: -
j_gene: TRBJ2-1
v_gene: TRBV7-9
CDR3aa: CASSGWTGEIDEQFF

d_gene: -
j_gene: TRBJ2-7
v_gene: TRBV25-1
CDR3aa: CASSVGDYEQYF